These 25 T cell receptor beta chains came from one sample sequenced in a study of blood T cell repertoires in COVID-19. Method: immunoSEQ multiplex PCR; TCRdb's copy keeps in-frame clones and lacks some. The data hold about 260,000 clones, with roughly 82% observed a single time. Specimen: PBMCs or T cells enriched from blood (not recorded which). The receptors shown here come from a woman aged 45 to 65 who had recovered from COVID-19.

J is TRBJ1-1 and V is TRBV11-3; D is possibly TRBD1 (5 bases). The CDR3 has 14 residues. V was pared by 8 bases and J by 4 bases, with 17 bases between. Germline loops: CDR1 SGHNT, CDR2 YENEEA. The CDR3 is CASESPGRSTEAFF. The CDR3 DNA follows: TGTGCCAGCGAGAGCCCAGGGCGTTCCACTGAAGCTTTCTTT.

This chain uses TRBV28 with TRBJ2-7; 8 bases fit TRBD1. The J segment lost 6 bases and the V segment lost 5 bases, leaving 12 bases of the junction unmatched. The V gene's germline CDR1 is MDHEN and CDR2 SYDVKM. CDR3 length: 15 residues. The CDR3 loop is CASSTRQGTHGEQYF. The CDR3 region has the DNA TGTGCCAGCAGTACCCGACAGGGGACTCACGGCGAGCAGTACTTC.

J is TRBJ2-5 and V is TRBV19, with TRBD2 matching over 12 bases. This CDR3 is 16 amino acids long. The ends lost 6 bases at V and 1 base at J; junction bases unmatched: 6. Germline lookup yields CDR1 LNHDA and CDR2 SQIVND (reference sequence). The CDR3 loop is CASRELTSGGQETQYF. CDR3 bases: TGTGCCAGTAGGGAACTGACTAGCGGGGGCCAAGAGACCCAGTACTTC.

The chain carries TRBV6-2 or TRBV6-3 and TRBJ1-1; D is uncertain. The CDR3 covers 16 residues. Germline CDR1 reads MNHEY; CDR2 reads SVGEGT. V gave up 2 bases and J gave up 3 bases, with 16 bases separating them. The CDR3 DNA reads TGTGCCAGCAGTTACGTCTCCGGACTCCAGTACACTGAAGCTTTCTTT. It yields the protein CASSYVSGLQYTEAFF.

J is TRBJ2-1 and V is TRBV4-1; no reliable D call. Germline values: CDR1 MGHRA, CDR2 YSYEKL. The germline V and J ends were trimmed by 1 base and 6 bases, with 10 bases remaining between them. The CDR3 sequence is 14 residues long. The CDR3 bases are TGCGCCAGCAGCCAAGGGGCTGAGTCCAATGAGCAGTTCTTC. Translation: CASSQGAESNEQFF.

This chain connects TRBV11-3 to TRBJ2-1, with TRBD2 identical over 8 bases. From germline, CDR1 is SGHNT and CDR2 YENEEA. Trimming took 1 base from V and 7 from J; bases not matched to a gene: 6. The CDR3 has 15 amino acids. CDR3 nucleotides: TGTGCCAGCAGCTTAGGGTCTAGCGGGTCTAATGAGCAGTTCTTC. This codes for CASSLGSSGSNEQFF.

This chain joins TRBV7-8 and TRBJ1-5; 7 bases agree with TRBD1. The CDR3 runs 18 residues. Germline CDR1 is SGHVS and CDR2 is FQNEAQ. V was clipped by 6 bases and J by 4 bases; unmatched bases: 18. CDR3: CASRRGGLVQGMNQPQHF. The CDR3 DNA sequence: TGTGCCAGCAGACGAGGTGGTTTGGTACAGGGGATGAATCAGCCCCAGCATTTT.

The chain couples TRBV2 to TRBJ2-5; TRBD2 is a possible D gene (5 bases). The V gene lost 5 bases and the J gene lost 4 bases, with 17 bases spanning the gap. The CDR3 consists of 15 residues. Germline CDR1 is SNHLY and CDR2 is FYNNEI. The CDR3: CASSRNFGKGETQYF. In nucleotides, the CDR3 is TGTGCCAGCAGTCGTAATTTCGGGAAAGGAGAGACCCAGTACTTC.

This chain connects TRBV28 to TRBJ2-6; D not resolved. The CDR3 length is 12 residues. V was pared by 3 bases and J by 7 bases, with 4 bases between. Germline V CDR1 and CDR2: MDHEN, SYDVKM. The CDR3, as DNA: TGTGCCAGCAGTTTGAGTGCCAACGTCCTGACTTTC. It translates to CASSLSANVLTF.

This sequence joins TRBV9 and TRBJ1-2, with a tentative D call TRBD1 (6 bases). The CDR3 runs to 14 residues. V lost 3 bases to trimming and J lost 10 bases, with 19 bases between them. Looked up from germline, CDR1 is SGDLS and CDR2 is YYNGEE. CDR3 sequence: CASSARDKSSDYTF. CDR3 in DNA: TGTGCCAGCAGCGCTCGGGACAAGTCGTCTGACTACACCTTC.

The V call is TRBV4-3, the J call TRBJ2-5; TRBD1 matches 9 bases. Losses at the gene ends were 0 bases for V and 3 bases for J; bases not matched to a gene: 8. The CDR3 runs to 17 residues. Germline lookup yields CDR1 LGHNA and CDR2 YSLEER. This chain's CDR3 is CASSQDPPDRGEETQYF. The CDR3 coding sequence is TGCGCCAGCAGCCAAGATCCCCCCGACAGGGGGGAAGAGACCCAGTACTTC.

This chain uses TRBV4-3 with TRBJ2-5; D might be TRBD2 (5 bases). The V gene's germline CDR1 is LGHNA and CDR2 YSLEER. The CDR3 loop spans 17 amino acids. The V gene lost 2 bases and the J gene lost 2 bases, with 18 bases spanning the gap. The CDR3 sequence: CASSQLGLAQGQETQYF. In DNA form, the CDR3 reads TGCGCCAGCAGCCAATTAGGCCTAGCTCAAGGTCAAGAGACCCAGTACTTC.

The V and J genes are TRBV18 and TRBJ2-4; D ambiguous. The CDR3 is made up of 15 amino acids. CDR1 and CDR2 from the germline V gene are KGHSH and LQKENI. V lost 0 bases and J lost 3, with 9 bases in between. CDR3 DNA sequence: TGTGCCAGCTCACCACCCGAACAGTTCAAAAACATTCAGTACTTC. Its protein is CASSPPEQFKNIQYF.

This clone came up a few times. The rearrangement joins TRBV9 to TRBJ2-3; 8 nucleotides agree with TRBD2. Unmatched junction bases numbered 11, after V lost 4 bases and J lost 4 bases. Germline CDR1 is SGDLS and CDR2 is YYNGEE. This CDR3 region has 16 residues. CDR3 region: CASSLFSGTLPDTQYF. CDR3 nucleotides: TGTGCCAGCAGCCTCTTTAGCGGGACTTTACCAGATACGCAGTATTTT. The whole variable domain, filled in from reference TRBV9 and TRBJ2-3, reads DSGVTQTPKHLITATGQRVTLRCSPRSGDLSVYWYQQSLDQGLQFLIQYYNGEERAKGNILERFSAQQFPDLHSELNLSSLELGDSALYFCASSLFSGTLPDTQYFGPGTRLTVL.

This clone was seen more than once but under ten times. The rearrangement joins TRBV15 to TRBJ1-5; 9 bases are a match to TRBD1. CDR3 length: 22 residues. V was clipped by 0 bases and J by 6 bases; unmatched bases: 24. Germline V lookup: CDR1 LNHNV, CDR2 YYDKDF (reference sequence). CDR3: CATSRDWGSLWDRESYVQPQHF. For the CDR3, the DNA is TGTGCCACCAGCAGAGATTGGGGATCCCTTTGGGACAGGGAAAGCTACGTTCAGCCCCAGCATTTT.

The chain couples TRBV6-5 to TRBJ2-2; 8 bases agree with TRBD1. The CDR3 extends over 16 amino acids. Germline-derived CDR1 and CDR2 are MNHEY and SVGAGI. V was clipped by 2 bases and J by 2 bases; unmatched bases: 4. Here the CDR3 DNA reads TGTGCCAGCAGTTACAGGACAGGGATCAACACCGGGGAGCTGTTTTTT. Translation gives CASSYRTGINTGELFF.

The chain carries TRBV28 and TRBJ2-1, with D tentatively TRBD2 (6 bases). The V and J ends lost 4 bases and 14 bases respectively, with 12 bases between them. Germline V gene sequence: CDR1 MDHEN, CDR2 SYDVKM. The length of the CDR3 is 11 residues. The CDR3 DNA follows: TGTGCCAGCAGTTCCCGGGACTTCGAGTTCTTC. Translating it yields CASSSRDFEFF.

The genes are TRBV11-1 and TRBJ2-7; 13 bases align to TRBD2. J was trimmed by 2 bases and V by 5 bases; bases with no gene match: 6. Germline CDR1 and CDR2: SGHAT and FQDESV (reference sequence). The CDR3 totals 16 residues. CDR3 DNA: TGTGCCAGCAGCCTCGGGACTAGCGGGGCCACCTACGAGCAGTACTTC. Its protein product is CASSLGTSGATYEQYF.

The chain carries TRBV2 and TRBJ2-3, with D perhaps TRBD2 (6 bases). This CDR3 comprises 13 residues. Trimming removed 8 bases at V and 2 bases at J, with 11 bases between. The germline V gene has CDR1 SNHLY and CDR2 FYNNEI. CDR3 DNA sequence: TGTGCCAGCTTAGCGGACAACACAGATACGCAGTATTTT. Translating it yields CASLADNTDTQYF.

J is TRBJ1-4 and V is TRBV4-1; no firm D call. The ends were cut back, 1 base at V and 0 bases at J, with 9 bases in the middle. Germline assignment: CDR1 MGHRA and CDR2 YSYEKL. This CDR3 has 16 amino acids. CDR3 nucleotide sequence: TGCGCCAGCAGCCAAGTGCCGAGCGCAACTAATGAAAAACTGTTTTTT. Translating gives CASSQVPSATNEKLFF.

The CDR3 sequence is CASRKGFDRNYGYTF. The CDR3 nucleotides read TGTGCCAGCAGGAAGGGATTCGACAGGAACTATGGCTACACCTTC. The rearrangement uses TRBV6-5 and TRBJ1-2; D might be TRBD1 (6 bases). The CDR3 covers 15 residues. Trimming took off 6 bases at V and 2 bases at J, with 16 bases between the two ends. The germline V gene encodes CDR1 MNHEY and CDR2 SVGAGI.

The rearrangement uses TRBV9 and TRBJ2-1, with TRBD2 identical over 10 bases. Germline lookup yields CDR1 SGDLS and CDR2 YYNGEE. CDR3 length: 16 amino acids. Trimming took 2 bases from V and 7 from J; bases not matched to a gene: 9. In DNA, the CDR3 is TGTGCCAGCAGCGTTGCGGTCTTGACTAGCGGGAATGAGCAGTTCTTC. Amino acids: CASSVAVLTSGNEQFF.

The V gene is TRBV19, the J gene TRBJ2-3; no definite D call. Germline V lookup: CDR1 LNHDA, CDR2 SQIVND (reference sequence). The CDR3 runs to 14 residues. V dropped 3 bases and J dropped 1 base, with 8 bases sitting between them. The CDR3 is CASSMAYGTDTQYF. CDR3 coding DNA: TGTGCCAGTAGTATGGCTTATGGCACAGATACGCAGTATTTT.

CDR3: CASSRGGGLAGNTIYF. For the CDR3, the DNA is TGTGCCAGCAGCAGAGGGGGGGGGTTGGCTGGAAACACCATATATTTT. The chain uses TRBV7-2 and TRBJ1-3, with a weak D call TRBD1 (6 bases). The V and J ends lost 5 bases and 2 bases respectively, with 16 bases between them. This CDR3 is built from 16 residues. Looked up from germline, CDR1 is SGHTA and CDR2 is FQGNSA.

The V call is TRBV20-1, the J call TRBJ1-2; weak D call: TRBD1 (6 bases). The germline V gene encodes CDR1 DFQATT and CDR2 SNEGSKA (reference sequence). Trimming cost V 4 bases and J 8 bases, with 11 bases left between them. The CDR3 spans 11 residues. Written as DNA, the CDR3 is TGCAGTGCTAAACAGGGTATGGGCTACACCTTC. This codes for CSAKQGMGYTF.